The clone carrying this T cell receptor beta chain showed up just a few times. The antigen remains unidentified. The sample originates from a study of T cells in Graves' hyperthyroidism and ophthalmopathy. Regarding the study as a whole: Ophthalmopathy was identified by the model a median about 6.4 months ahead of onset.

Per germline, CDR1 SGHTA and CDR2 FQGNSA. Trimming removed 0 bases from V and 11 bases from J; junction bases left unmatched: 11. The CDR3 is made up of 15 amino acids. The CDR3 regions of TCR beta were amplified from RNA transcripts. Using the HTBI primer set, a first-round RT-PCR was run on the TCR CDR3. TCRdb re-called the multiplex PCR reads through MiXCR, storing one row per CDR3 protein. The sample contains some 550,000 distinct CDR3 sequences, roughly 20% of which appear only once. This receptor was identified in a man younger than 35 with Graves' hyperthyroidism. This chain joins TRBV7-2 and TRBJ1-1; 8 positions match TRBD1. Sequencing was carried out using blood. This CDR3 is CASSLALGLDRAAFF. For the CDR3, the DNA is TGTGCCAGCAGCTTAGCGCTCGGGTTGGACAGGGCGGCTTTCTTT.